The rows below give T cell receptor beta chains drawn from one sample of a study of shared clonotypes between healthy human individuals. Here immunoSEQ multiplex PCR was the method, and the copy in TCRdb shows in-frame clones only, minus some. The sample includes over 400,000 clones, 78% seen only once; the top ten take about 11%. The sequencing input was PBMCs. The receptors here all came from a middle-aged woman in good health. Some clones in this sample may be carry-over from other donors' samples. Both conserved end residues are part of each CDR3. Each record gives: J gene, clone size, V gene, D gene, CDR3 protein, CDR3 DNA. A D gene is named only where the DNA matches it firmly. Clone size is stated in some rows and not others, as once, few, many or a class when expanded.

TRBJ2-1 . TRBV28 TRBD1 CASSVPAYWDSYNEQFF TGTGCCAGCAGTGTACCCGCGTACTGGGACAGCTACAATGAGCAGTTCTTC
TRBJ2-7 . TRBV28 TRBD1 CASSIDRAGNEQYF TGTGCCAGCAGTATCGACAGGGCCGGAAACGAGCAGTACTTC
TRBJ1-4 . TRBV5-1 . CASSSLQGPNEKLFF TGCGCCAGCAGCAGCTTACAGGGCCCGAATGAAAAACTGTTTTTT
TRBJ1-2 . TRBV7-3 TRBD1 CASSFGDRRNYGYTF TGTGCCAGCAGCTTTGGGGACAGGAGGAACTATGGCTACACCTTC
TRBJ2-7 . TRBV27 TRBD2 CASSLLPSGTYEQYF TGTGCCAGCAGTTTATTACCTAGCGGCACCTACGAGCAGTACTTC
TRBJ1-1 . TRBV11-3 . CASSLGSQAAPFF TGTGCCAGCAGCCTAGGGTCCCAAGCGGCACCTTTCTTT
TRBJ2-3 once TRBV10-3 TRBD2 CACGTSGTDTQYF TGTGCCTGCGGGACTAGCGGTACAGATACGCAGTATTTT
TRBJ2-3 . TRBV4-2 . CASSQAKGDTDTQYF TGTGCCAGCAGCCAAGCAAAGGGAGATACAGATACGCAGTATTTT
TRBJ1-1 . TRBV9 . CASSVGGLMNTEAFF TGTGCCAGCAGCGTTGGGGGCCTTATGAACACTGAAGCTTTCTTT
TRBJ1-5 . TRBV15 . CATSRKWGTPQHF TGTGCCACCAGCAGAAAATGGGGAACCCCCCAGCATTTT
TRBJ2-1 once TRBV28 . CASTLGGAWEQFF TGTGCCAGCACCCTGGGGGGGGCATGGGAGCAGTTCTTC
TRBJ2-4 . TRBV7-9 . CASSLENLAKNIQYF TGTGCCAGCAGCTTAGAGAACCTAGCCAAAAACATTCAGTACTTC
TRBJ2-3 . TRBV2 TRBD2 CASAKGLRTDTQYF TGTGCCAGCGCCAAGGGACTACGCACAGATACGCAGTATTTT
TRBJ2-1 . TRBV15 . CATSRGSIGVSYNEQFF TGTGCCACCAGCAGGGGCTCAATCGGCGTCTCCTACAATGAGCAGTTCTTC
TRBJ2-1 . TRBV7-3 . CASSLHGDRIEQFF TGTGCCAGCAGCTTACACGGGGACCGGATTGAGCAGTTCTTC
TRBJ2-7 . TRBV11-2 TRBD1 CASSPGQGYEQYF TGTGCCAGCAGCCCAGGACAGGGCTACGAGCAGTACTTC
TRBJ2-2 . TRBV21-1 . CASRDSSANTGELFF TGTGCCAGCAGGGACAGCAGCGCGAACACCGGGGAGCTGTTTTTT
TRBJ2-1 . TRBV18 . CASSPGGRGDEQFF TGTGCCAGCTCACCCGGAGGCAGGGGAGACGAGCAGTTCTTC
TRBJ2-1 once TRBV7-3 TRBD2 CASSLGTSGIREQFF TGTGCCAGCAGCTTAGGGACTAGCGGGATTCGAGAGCAGTTCTTC
TRBJ2-5 . TRBV9 TRBD2 CASSVQSGASLETQYF TGTGCCAGCAGCGTACAGAGCGGGGCTTCCCTAGAGACCCAGTACTTC
TRBJ2-1 once TRBV10-2 TRBD2 CASRPGLAGGPGYNEQFF TGCGCCAGCAGACCGGGACTAGCGGGAGGGCCGGGTTACAATGAGCAGTTCTTC
TRBJ2-1 . TRBV14 TRBD2 CASSQDTSVYNEQFF TGTGCCAGCAGCCAAGATACTAGCGTATACAATGAGCAGTTCTTC
TRBJ1-5 once TRBV6-1 . CASSDRGRYSDNQPQHF TGTGCCAGCAGTGACCGGGGGCGTTACTCAGATAATCAGCCCCAGCATTTT
TRBJ2-7 few TRBV2 TRBD1 CASGRTGRWDF TGTGCCAGCGGACGGACAGGGCGCTGGGACTTC
TRBJ1-4 once TRBV28 TRBD1 CASSFLRGPSHEKLFF TGTGCCAGCAGTTTCCTCAGGGGGCCATCGCATGAAAAACTGTTTTTT
TRBJ2-1 . TRBV15 . CATSRALRQQFF TGTGCCACCAGCAGAGCACTAAGACAGCAGTTCTTC
TRBJ1-4 . TRBV14 . CASSRSGGAREKLFF TGTGCCAGCAGCCGTTCTGGGGGGGCTCGTGAAAAACTGTTTTTT
TRBJ1-2 . TRBV11-2 . CASSPSGLDGYTF TGTGCCAGCAGCCCCTCAGGGTTGGATGGCTACACCTTC
TRBJ2-7 . TRBV28 . CASSLRSALPYEQYF TGTGCCAGCAGTTTGCGTTCCGCTCTACCCTACGAGCAGTACTTC
TRBJ2-7 . TRBV18 TRBD2 CASSPNLRLAETYEQYF TGTGCCAGCTCACCTAATCTTCGACTAGCGGAAACCTACGAGCAGTACTTC
TRBJ2-3 . TRBV5-1 . CASSLVASRDTQYF TGCGCCAGCAGCTTGGTTGCCAGCAGAGATACGCAGTATTTT
TRBJ2-1 few TRBV5-1 TRBD2 CASSLGWEGNEQFF TGCGCCAGCAGCTTGGGGTGGGAGGGGAATGAGCAGTTCTTC
TRBJ2-7 . TRBV2 TRBD1 CASTREGQGAYEQYF TGTGCCAGCACGCGGGAGGGACAGGGGGCTTACGAGCAGTACTTC
TRBJ1-2 . TRBV29-1 . CSVREKNYGYTF TGCAGCGTCAGGGAAAAAAACTATGGCTACACCTTC
TRBJ1-4 . TRBV7-9 . CASSRGNEKLFF TGTGCCAGCAGCAGGGGAAACGAAAAACTGTTTTTT